Presented here are 3 T cell receptor beta chains from one specimen sequenced in a study of CD8+ T cells in alopecia areata. cDNA prepared by RNA extraction and subsequent reverse transcription served as the template for sequencing. Clones were sequenced by immunoSEQ multiplex PCR, and TCRdb holds only the in-frame ones, with some missing. This table holds 110,000 or so clones, roughly 68% found once. Source material: CD4+ T cells sorted from blood. The receptors derive from a human donor in good health.

The chain links TRBV7-9 to TRBJ2-7, with TRBD1 identical over 8 bases. The length of the CDR3 is 12 residues. V lost 5 bases and J lost 6; bases outside the gene matches: 3. From germline, CDR1 is SEHNR and CDR2 FQNEAQ (reference sequence). The CDR3 DNA sequence: TGTGCCAGCAGCCGTACAGGGGGCGAGCAGTACTTC. Translated: CASSRTGGEQYF. The full variable domain, its missing parts supplied by reference TRBV7-9 and TRBJ2-7, is DTGVSQNPRHKITKRGQNVTFRCDPISEHNRLYWYRQTLGQGPEFLTYFQNEAQLEKSRLLSDRFSAERPKGSFSTLEIQRTEQGDSAMYLCASSRTGGEQYFGPGTRLTVT.

The CDR3 sequence is CASSPRTGRDEAFF. Written as DNA, the CDR3 is TGTGCCAGCTCACCACGGACAGGGAGGGATGAAGCTTTCTTT. This rearrangement joins TRBV18 to TRBJ1-1; 8 bases map to TRBD1. The V gene end was trimmed by 1 base and the J gene end by 7 bases; junction bases not matched to a gene: 5. The CDR3 is 14 residues long. Germline CDR1 KGHSH, CDR2 LQKENI. The variable domain in full, completed from reference TRBV18 and TRBJ1-1, reads NAGVMQNPRHLVRRRGQEARLRCSPMKGHSHVYWYRQLPEEGLKFMVYLQKENIIDESGMPKERFSAEFPKEGPSILRIQQVVRGDSAAYFCASSPRTGRDEAFFGQGTRLTVV.

The rearrangement links TRBV19 to TRBJ2-2, with D maybe TRBD1 (5 bases). The CDR3 spans 14 residues. The germline V gene encodes CDR1 LNHDA and CDR2 SQIVND (reference sequence). V shed 3 bases and J shed 5 bases, with 10 bases lying between them. This chain's CDR3 is CASSISRTTGELFF. The CDR3 DNA follows: TGTGCCAGTAGTATCTCCAGGACAACCGGGGAGCTGTTTTTT.